This T cell receptor beta chain is drawn from a study of blood T cell repertoires in COVID-19. TCRdb's table, derived via immunoSEQ multiplex PCR, lists solely in-frame clones and lacks some. The sample shows nearly 55,000 clones, 65% to 85% of them seen only once. In germline, CDR1 is SGHTA, CDR2 FQGNSA. This CDR3 has 15 residues. J was trimmed by 7 bases and V by 0 bases; bases with no gene match: 3. Sample: peripheral blood. V gene TRBV7-2 combines with J gene TRBJ1-1; TRBD1 matches 12 bases. The source of this sequence is a human donor with active or convalescent COVID-19. The donor label of this sample is uncertain. CDR3 sequence: CASSLAGDRGLEAFF. In DNA form, the CDR3 reads TGTGCCAGCAGCTTAGCGGGGGACAGGGGGCTTGAAGCTTTCTTT. The whole variable domain, remainder taken from reference TRBV7-2 and TRBJ1-1, is GAGVSQSPSNKVTEKGKDVELRCDPISGHTALYWYRQSLGQGLEFLIYFQGNSAPDKSGLPSDRFSAERTGGSVSTLTIQRTQQEDSAVYLCASSLAGDRGLEAFFGQGTRLTVV.